Listed below are T cell receptor beta chains from one sample, sequenced in a study of cytomegalovirus exposure and HLA in healthy donors. Using immunoSEQ multiplex PCR, the repertoire was profiled, and TCRdb retains in-frame clones only, with some absent. The sample includes tens of thousands of clones, approximately 96% of them seen just once. The sample taken for sequencing was PBMCs. These receptors originate from a woman between 18 and 30 years old in good health and CMV-seropositive. Each CDR3 is given with its conserved first and last residue. The D gene is left open where the match is weak. Some rows have no size entry. The others give once, few or many, or a class for an expanded clone.

J | size | V | D | length | CDR3 | DNA
TRBJ2-3 | . | TRBV9 | TRBD2 | 19 | CASSVKRPGTRGPTDTQYF | TGTGCCAGCAGCGTAAAACGCCCCGGGACTAGGGGACCCACAGATACGCAGTATTTT
TRBJ1-1 | . | TRBV28 | . | 15 | CASSVPSQVNTEAFF | TGTGCCAGCAGTGTCCCGTCCCAGGTGAACACTGAAGCTTTCTTT
TRBJ2-1 | . | TRBV28 | . | 16 | CASSSGAVSSYNEQFF | TGTGCCAGCAGTTCCGGAGCGGTGAGCTCCTACAATGAGCAGTTCTTC
TRBJ2-7 | . | TRBV7-9 | TRBD2 | 15 | CASSLAGSGRDEQYF | TGTGCCAGCAGCTTAGCGGGTAGCGGGAGAGATGAGCAGTACTTC
TRBJ1-4 | once | TRBV6-5 | TRBD1 | 13 | CASGVDREEKLFF | TGTGCCAGCGGGGTAGACAGGGAAGAAAAACTGTTTTTT
TRBJ2-1 | . | TRBV6-6 | . | 15 | CASSSPRLDYNEQFF | TGTGCCAGCAGTTCGCCCCGACTGGATTACAATGAGCAGTTCTTC
TRBJ2-1 | . | TRBV12-5 | TRBD2 | 18 | CASGSPQGLAGVHNEQFF | TGTGCTAGTGGTTCCCCTCAGGGACTAGCGGGAGTGCACAATGAGCAGTTCTTC
TRBJ2-1 | . | TRBV30 | TRBD2 | 16 | CAWSVGVLAVYNEQFF | TGTGCCTGGAGTGTAGGGGTACTAGCGGTCTACAATGAGCAGTTCTTC
TRBJ2-7 | . | TRBV6-5 | TRBD2 | 16 | CASSLGLAEFNYEQYF | TGTGCCAGCAGTTTGGGACTAGCGGAGTTCAACTACGAGCAGTACTTC
TRBJ2-1 | . | TRBV5-5 | TRBD1 | 14 | CASIPGQGAYEQFF | TGTGCCAGCATTCCGGGACAGGGGGCCTATGAGCAGTTCTTC
TRBJ2-3 | . | TRBV7-3 | . | 13 | CASSPLETDTQYF | TGTGCCAGCAGCCCCCTCGAGACAGATACGCAGTATTTT
TRBJ2-5 | . | TRBV11-3 | . | 14 | CASSSNRAQETQYF | TGTGCCAGCAGCTCAAACAGGGCTCAAGAGACCCAGTACTTC
TRBJ1-3 | . | TRBV19 | TRBD1 | 15 | CASSNLDRGGNTIYF | TGTGCCAGTAGTAATCTGGACAGGGGTGGAAACACCATATATTTT
TRBJ2-6 | . | TRBV19 | . | 14 | CASSSGAGANVLTF | TGTGCCAGTAGTTCAGGGGCTGGGGCCAACGTCCTGACTTTC
TRBJ2-7 | . | TRBV5-1 | TRBD2 | 16 | CASTPLTSGAAYEQYF | TGCGCCAGCACCCCTCTTACTAGCGGGGCAGCCTACGAGCAGTACTTC
TRBJ2-7 | . | TRBV27 | TRBD2 | 13 | CASSRDYSYEQYF | TGTGCCAGCAGCAGGGACTACTCTTACGAGCAGTACTTC
TRBJ1-5 | . | TRBV6-5 | TRBD1 | 14 | CASNRQGTNQPQHF | TGTGCCAGCAACCGACAGGGGACGAATCAGCCCCAGCATTTT
TRBJ2-7 | . | TRBV9 | . | 13 | CASSVGGSYEQYF | TGTGCCAGCAGCGTCGGGGGATCCTACGAGCAGTACTTC
TRBJ2-7 | . | TRBV28 | TRBD1 | 14 | CASHDRTGIYEQYF | TGTGCCAGCCATGATAGGACAGGGATCTACGAGCAGTACTTC
TRBJ2-5 | . | TRBV11-2 | . | 14 | CASSPGLPLETQYF | TGTGCCAGCAGCCCGGGACTTCCCCTAGAGACCCAGTACTTC
TRBJ1-2 | . | TRBV7-3 | TRBD1 | 13 | CASSTGGGYGYTF | TGTGCCAGCAGTACAGGGGGAGGGTATGGCTACACCTTC
TRBJ2-5 | . | TRBV7-9 | TRBD2 | 18 | CASSLPGLAGGSQETQYF | TGTGCCAGCAGCCTACCGGGACTAGCGGGAGGTTCACAAGAGACCCAGTACTTC
TRBJ1-4 | . | TRBV5-4 | TRBD1 | 15 | CASSLAGGAREKLFF | TGTGCCAGCAGCTTGGCAGGGGGCGCGAGAGAAAAACTGTTTTTT
TRBJ2-1 | . | TRBV27 | . | 17 | CASSSAAGTVPYNEQFF | TGTGCCAGCAGTTCGGCCGCCGGGACTGTACCCTACAATGAGCAGTTCTTC
TRBJ2-3 | . | TRBV7-2 | TRBD2 | 16 | CASSLGTSGPTDTQYF | TGTGCCAGCAGCCTCGGGACTAGCGGGCCCACAGATACGCAGTATTTT
TRBJ1-2 | few | TRBV7-9 | . | 14 | CASSLGTANYGYTF | TGTGCCAGCAGCTTAGGGACAGCTAACTATGGCTACACCTTC
TRBJ2-1 | . | TRBV4-3 | TRBD2 | 15 | CASSQGLAGVGEQFF | TGCGCCAGCAGCCAAGGACTAGCGGGAGTGGGTGAGCAGTTCTTC
TRBJ2-5 | . | TRBV6-4 | TRBD2 | 17 | CASSDSTLAGVEETQYF | TGTGCCAGCAGTGACTCGACGCTAGCGGGAGTAGAAGAGACCCAGTACTTC
TRBJ2-3 | . | TRBV7-8 | TRBD1 | 14 | CASSSGQGADTQYF | TGTGCCAGCAGCTCCGGACAGGGCGCAGATACGCAGTATTTT
TRBJ2-7 | . | TRBV2 | TRBD2 | 15 | CASWGSGTGAYEQYF | TGTGCCAGCTGGGGTAGCGGGACGGGAGCATACGAGCAGTACTTC
TRBJ2-2 | . | TRBV7-9 | . | 14 | CASSLAPNTGELFF | TGTGCCAGCAGCTTAGCCCCAAACACCGGGGAGCTGTTTTTT
TRBJ2-1 | . | TRBV28 | TRBD2 | 16 | CASGAATSGSHNEQFF | TGTGCCAGCGGGGCCGCGACTAGCGGGAGCCACAATGAGCAGTTCTTC
TRBJ2-1 | . | TRBV5-8 | TRBD2 | 15 | CASSLWGGIYNEQFF | TGTGCCAGCAGCTTGTGGGGGGGAATATACAATGAGCAGTTCTTC
TRBJ1-4 | . | TRBV6-5 | . | 14 | CASRRQSSNEKLFF | TGTGCCAGCAGGCGACAGAGCTCCAATGAAAAACTGTTTTTT
TRBJ2-4 | . | TRBV28 | . | 13 | CASTGPVKNIQYF | TGTGCCAGCACGGGTCCGGTCAAAAACATTCAGTACTTC
TRBJ2-7 | . | TRBV14 | TRBD2 | 16 | CASSQDPSGSDYEQYF | TGTGCCAGCAGCCAAGATCCTAGCGGGAGTGACTACGAGCAGTACTTC
TRBJ1-1 | . | TRBV7-9 | . | 13 | CASSPGQNTEAFF | TGTGCCAGCAGCCCCGGACAGAACACTGAAGCTTTCTTT
TRBJ1-4 | . | TRBV29-1 | . | 14 | CSAYGGQPTEKLFF | TGCAGCGCCTACGGAGGACAGCCGACTGAAAAACTGTTTTTT
TRBJ2-7 | . | TRBV4-2 | TRBD2 | 16 | CASSQAPGAGSYEQYF | TGTGCCAGCAGCCAAGCTCCGGGAGCGGGGTCCTACGAGCAGTACTTC
TRBJ1-2 | . | TRBV28 | . | 16 | CASSLERSGKGYGYTF | TGTGCCAGCAGTTTAGAGCGGTCGGGCAAGGGATATGGCTACACCTTC
TRBJ2-2 | . | TRBV7-9 | . | 16 | CASSSPQRLNTGELFF | TGTGCCAGCAGCTCCCCCCAGCGGCTTAACACCGGGGAGCTGTTTTTT
TRBJ2-3 | once | TRBV9 | . | 15 | CASSPAPTGTDTQYF | TGTGCCAGCAGCCCCGCACCAACGGGCACAGATACGCAGTATTTT
TRBJ2-2 | . | TRBV10-3 | TRBD1 | 15 | CAISATGKNTGELFF | TGTGCCATCAGTGCGACAGGGAAGAACACCGGGGAGCTGTTTTTT
TRBJ1-2 | . | TRBV7-2 | . | 15 | CASSLGWTAPYGYTF | TGTGCCAGCAGCTTAGGCTGGACAGCCCCATATGGCTACACCTTC
TRBJ2-3 | once | TRBV6-5 | TRBD2 | 14 | CASRRTSGKDTQYF | TGTGCCAGCAGAAGGACTAGCGGGAAAGATACGCAGTATTTT
TRBJ2-3 | once | TRBV11-3 | TRBD2 | 15 | CASSSFSGGPDTQYF | TGTGCCAGCAGCTCCTTTTCGGGAGGCCCAGATACGCAGTATTTT
TRBJ1-5 | . | TRBV18 | TRBD1 | 14 | CASSPGQGNQPQHF | TGTGCCAGCTCACCAGGACAGGGGAATCAGCCCCAGCATTTT
TRBJ1-2 | . | TRBV20-1 | . | 10 | CSAPAGGYTF | TGCAGTGCCCCGGCAGGGGGCTACACCTTC
TRBJ1-5 | . | TRBV30 | . | 13 | CAWNGGAYQPQHF | TGTGCCTGGAATGGGGGCGCATATCAGCCCCAGCATTTT
TRBJ1-5 | . | TRBV27 | . | 13 | CASSLSMSQPQHF | TGTGCCAGCAGTTTATCGATGAGTCAGCCCCAGCATTTT
TRBJ1-2 | . | TRBV30 | TRBD1 | 12 | CAWSGDREGYTF | TGTGCCTGGAGTGGGGACAGGGAGGGCTACACCTTC
TRBJ1-4 | . | TRBV5-6 | . | 15 | CASSLSRATNEKLFF | TGTGCCAGCAGCTTGAGCCGGGCAACTAATGAAAAACTGTTTTTT
TRBJ2-1 | . | TRBV2 | . | 13 | CASSGLVYNEQFF | TGTGCCAGCAGTGGGCTGGTCTACAATGAGCAGTTCTTC
TRBJ1-2 | . | TRBV7-9 | . | 14 | CASSFGGRFYGYTF | TGTGCCAGCAGCTTCGGCGGGAGGTTCTATGGCTACACCTTC